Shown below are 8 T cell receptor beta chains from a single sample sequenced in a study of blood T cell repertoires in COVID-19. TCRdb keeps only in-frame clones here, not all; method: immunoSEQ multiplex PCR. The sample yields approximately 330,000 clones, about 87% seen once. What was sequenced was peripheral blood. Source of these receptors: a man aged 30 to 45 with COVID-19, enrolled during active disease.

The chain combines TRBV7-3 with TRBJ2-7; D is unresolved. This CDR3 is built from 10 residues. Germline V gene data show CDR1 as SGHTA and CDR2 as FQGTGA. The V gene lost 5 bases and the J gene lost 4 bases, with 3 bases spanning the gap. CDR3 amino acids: CASSPYEQYF. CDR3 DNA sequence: TGTGCCAGCAGCCCGTACGAGCAGTACTTC.

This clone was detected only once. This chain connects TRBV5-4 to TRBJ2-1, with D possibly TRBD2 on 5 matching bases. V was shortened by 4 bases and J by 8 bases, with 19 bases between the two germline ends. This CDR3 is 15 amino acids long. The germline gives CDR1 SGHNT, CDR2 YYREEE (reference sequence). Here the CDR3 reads CASSPRPFGDDEQFF. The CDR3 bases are TGTGCCAGCAGCCCCCGACCATTCGGGGATGATGAGCAGTTCTTC. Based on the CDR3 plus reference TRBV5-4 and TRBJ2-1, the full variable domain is ETGVTQSPTHLIKTRGQQVTLRCSSQSGHNTVSWYQQALGQGPQFIFQYYREEENGRGNFPPRFSGLQFPNYSSELNVNALELDDSALYLCASSPRPFGDDEQFFGPGTRLTVL.

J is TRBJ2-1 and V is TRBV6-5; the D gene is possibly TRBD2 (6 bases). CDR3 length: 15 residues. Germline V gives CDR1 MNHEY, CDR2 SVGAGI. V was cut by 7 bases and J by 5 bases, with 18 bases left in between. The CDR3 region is CASTPAWGDHNEQFF. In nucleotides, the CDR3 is TGTGCCAGCACCCCCGCGTGGGGGGATCACAATGAGCAGTTCTTC.

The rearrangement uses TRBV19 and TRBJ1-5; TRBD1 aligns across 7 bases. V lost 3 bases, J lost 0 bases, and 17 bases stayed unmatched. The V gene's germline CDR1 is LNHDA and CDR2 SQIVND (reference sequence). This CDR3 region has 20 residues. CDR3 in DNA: TGTGCCAGTAGTATGTATGTCTTTTGGGCTACAGGGGATAGCAATCAGCCCCAGCATTTT. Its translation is CASSMYVFWATGDSNQPQHF.

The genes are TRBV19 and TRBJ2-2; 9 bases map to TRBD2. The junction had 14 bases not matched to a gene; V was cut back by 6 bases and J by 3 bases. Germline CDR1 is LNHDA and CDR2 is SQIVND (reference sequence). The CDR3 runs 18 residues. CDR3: CASRNPAGGGMYTGELFF. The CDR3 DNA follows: TGTGCCAGTAGAAACCCAGCGGGGGGTGGAATGTACACCGGGGAGCTGTTTTTT.

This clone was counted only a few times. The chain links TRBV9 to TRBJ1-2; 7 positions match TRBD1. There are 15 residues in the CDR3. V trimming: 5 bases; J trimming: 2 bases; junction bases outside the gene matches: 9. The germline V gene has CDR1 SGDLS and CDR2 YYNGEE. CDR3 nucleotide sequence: TGTGCCAGCAGTATCCTAGGACAGGCCAACTATGGCTACACCTTC. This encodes CASSILGQANYGYTF.

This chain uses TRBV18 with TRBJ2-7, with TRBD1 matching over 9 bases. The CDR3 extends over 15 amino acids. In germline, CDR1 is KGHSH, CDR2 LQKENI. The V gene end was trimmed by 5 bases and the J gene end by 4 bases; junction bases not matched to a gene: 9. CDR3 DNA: TGTGCCAGCTCAGCCCCGGACAGGGGCGATTACGAGCAGTACTTC. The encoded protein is CASSAPDRGDYEQYF.

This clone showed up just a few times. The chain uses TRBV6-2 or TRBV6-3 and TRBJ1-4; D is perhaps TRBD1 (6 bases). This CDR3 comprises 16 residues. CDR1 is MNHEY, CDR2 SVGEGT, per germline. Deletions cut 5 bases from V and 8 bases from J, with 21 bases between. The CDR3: CASSPRLGARLEKLFF. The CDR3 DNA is TGTGCCAGCAGTCCCCGTTTGGGGGCGAGGTTGGAAAAACTGTTTTTT.